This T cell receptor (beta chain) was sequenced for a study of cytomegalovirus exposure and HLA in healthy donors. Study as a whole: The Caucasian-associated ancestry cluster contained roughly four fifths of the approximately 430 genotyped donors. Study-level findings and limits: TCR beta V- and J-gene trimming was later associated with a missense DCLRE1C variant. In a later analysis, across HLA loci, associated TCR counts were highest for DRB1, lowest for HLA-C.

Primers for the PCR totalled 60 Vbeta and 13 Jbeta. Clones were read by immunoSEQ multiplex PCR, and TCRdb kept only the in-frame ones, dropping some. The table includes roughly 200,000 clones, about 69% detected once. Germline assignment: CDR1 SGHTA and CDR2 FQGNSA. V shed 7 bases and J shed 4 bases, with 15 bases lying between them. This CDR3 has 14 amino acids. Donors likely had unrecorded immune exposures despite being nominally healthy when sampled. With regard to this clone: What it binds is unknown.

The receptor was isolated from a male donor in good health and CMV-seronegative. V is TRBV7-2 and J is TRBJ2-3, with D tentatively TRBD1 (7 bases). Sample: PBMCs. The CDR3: CASIRSRGADTQYF. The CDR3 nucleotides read TGTGCCAGCATACGTTCCAGGGGGGCAGATACGCAGTATTTT.